The 23 T cell receptor beta chains given below trace back to one sample, sequenced in a study of blood T cell repertoires in COVID-19 (dated by TCRdb to the early 2020s). Library construction relied on the immunoSEQ multiplex PCR assay. In TCRdb, the immuneACCESS table is reduced to in-frame sequences with V and J assigned. These tables do not hold every clone; where another copy was compared, an unresolved V gene accounts for under half, and the others remain unexplained. The sample table shows 220,000 or so clones, and 86% are seen once. The ten largest clones add up to about a tenth of the sample. Sample: peripheral blood. All receptors derive from a woman aged 50 to 60 with COVID-19, enrolled during active disease.

This chain joins TRBV5-1 and TRBJ2-2; D is possibly TRBD2 (6 bases). Deletions cut 1 base from V and 5 bases from J, with 9 bases between. Germline loops: CDR1 SGHRS, CDR2 YFSETQ. The CDR3 spans 14 residues. The CDR3 spells CASSLPGLTGELFF. Written as DNA, the CDR3 is TGCGCCAGCAGCTTGCCGGGACTGACCGGGGAGCTGTTTTTT. Full variable domain (missing parts from reference TRBV5-1 and TRBJ2-2): KAGVTQTPRYLIKTRGQQVTLSCSPISGHRSVSWYQQTPGQGLQFLFEYFSETQRNKGNFPGRFSGRQFSNSRSEMNVSTLELGDSALYLCASSLPGLTGELFFGEGSRLTVL.

The chain carries TRBV6-6 and TRBJ2-3; D gene unclear. V lost 2 bases and J lost 6, with 6 bases in between. Germline values: CDR1 MNHNY, CDR2 SVGAGI (reference sequence). The CDR3 is 12 amino acids. The CDR3 nucleotides are TGTGCCAGCAGTTACGGAGACGATACGCAGTATTTT. It codes for CASSYGDDTQYF.

This sequence joins TRBV10-3 and TRBJ1-2; 9 bases fit TRBD1. Germline V gene lookup returns CDR1 ENHRY and CDR2 SYGVKD. The ends lost 0 bases at V and 5 bases at J; junction bases unmatched: 7. The CDR3 loop spans 16 amino acids. The CDR3 coding sequence is TGTGCCATCAGTGAGTCTAGGCGGACAGGGGTATATGGCTACACCTTC. It specifies CAISESRRTGVYGYTF.

This chain uses TRBV29-1 with TRBJ1-1, with 7 nucleotides matching TRBD1. The CDR3 has 13 amino acids. CDR1 SQVTM and CDR2 ANQGSEA come from the germline V gene. Unmatched junction bases numbered 8, after V lost 4 bases and J lost 6 bases. CDR3 in amino acids: CSVGEGGFSEAFF. CDR3 nucleotides: TGCAGCGTTGGTGAAGGGGGCTTCTCTGAAGCTTTCTTT.

This sequence joins TRBV19 and TRBJ1-2, with D perhaps matching TRBD1 (6 bases). Per the germline V gene, CDR1 is LNHDA and CDR2 is SQIVND (reference sequence). The CDR3 sequence is 16 residues long. V was trimmed by 5 bases and J by 2 bases, leaving 18 bases between them. CDR3 residues: CASSPLQGPSNYGYTF. DNA of the CDR3: TGTGCCAGTAGTCCTTTACAGGGACCGAGCAACTATGGCTACACCTTC. Full variable domain (outside the CDR3, taken from reference TRBV19 and TRBJ1-2): DGGITQSPKYLFRKEGQNVTLSCEQNLNHDAMYWYRQDPGQGLRLIYYSQIVNDFQKGDIAEGYSVSREKKESFPLTVTSAQKNPTAFYLCASSPLQGPSNYGYTFGSGTRLTVV.

The chain links TRBV15 to TRBJ2-2; the match to TRBD1 covers 7 bases. V lost 0 bases, J lost 0 bases, and 10 bases stayed unmatched. The CDR3 sequence is 19 residues long. Germline assignment: CDR1 LNHNV and CDR2 YYDKDF (reference sequence). The CDR3 protein is CATSRDKGQIHANTGELFF. CDR3 nucleotide sequence: TGTGCCACCAGCAGAGATAAGGGACAGATACATGCGAACACCGGGGAGCTGTTTTTT.

The J gene is TRBJ2-1, the V gene TRBV6-4; tentatively, D is TRBD1 (5 bases). The CDR3 spans 14 residues. Germline CDR1 reads MRHNA; CDR2 reads SNTAGT. V was shortened by 0 bases and J by 9 bases, with 12 bases between the two germline ends. CDR3 sequence: CASSDSGWGSEQFF. DNA for the CDR3: TGTGCCAGCAGTGACTCAGGCTGGGGCAGTGAGCAGTTCTTC.

This rearrangement joins TRBV10-1 to TRBJ1-1; the D gene is possibly TRBD1 (5 bases). Germline CDR1 WNHNN, CDR2 SYGVQD (reference sequence). V dropped 6 bases and J dropped 4 bases, with 18 bases sitting between them. The CDR3 totals 15 residues. The CDR3 sequence is CASSAFLGGITEAFF. For the CDR3, the DNA is TGCGCCAGCAGCGCCTTTCTCGGGGGTATCACTGAAGCTTTCTTT.

The chain is built from TRBV11-2 and TRBJ1-1, with D unclear. Germline CDR1 and CDR2: SGHAT and FQNNGV. Trimming cost V 1 base and J 1 base, with 4 bases left between them. The CDR3 is 13 residues long. The CDR3 DNA reads as TGTGCCAGCAGCTTAGGCGAGAACACTGAAGCTTTCTTT. Its translation: CASSLGENTEAFF.

This CDR3 reads CASSGSNTEAFF. CDR3 bases: TGTGCCAGTAGCGGTTCAAACACTGAAGCTTTCTTT. V usage is TRBV19 and J usage is TRBJ1-1; no clear D gene. Trimming left V 6 bases short and J 2 bases short, with 7 bases between. Germline CDR1 LNHDA, CDR2 SQIVND (reference sequence). The CDR3 sequence is 12 residues long.

This clone appeared a single time. This sequence joins TRBV5-6 and TRBJ1-4; D might be TRBD1 (5 bases). V lost 4 bases and J 7 bases, leaving 14 bases between the germline ends. The CDR3 is 14 amino acids. Germline assignment: CDR1 SGHDT and CDR2 YYEEEE. The chain's CDR3 is CASSPGWGVEKLFF. In DNA, the CDR3 is TGTGCCAGCAGCCCTGGTTGGGGGGTTGAAAAACTGTTTTTT.

V gene TRBV5-1 combines with J gene TRBJ1-6; no reliable D call. Germline V gene sequence: CDR1 SGHRS, CDR2 YFSETQ. The CDR3 length is 14 residues. V was cut by 4 bases and J by 8 bases, with 13 bases left in between. The CDR3 DNA reads as TGCGCCAGCAGCCTAACCCCTCGGGATTCACCCCTCCACTTT. Translating gives CASSLTPRDSPLHF.

The sample holds a few counts of this clone. This rearrangement joins TRBV4-1 to TRBJ2-7; D gene ambiguous. The CDR3 has 15 amino acids. Germline assignment: CDR1 MGHRA and CDR2 YSYEKL. V gave up 4 bases and J gave up 0 bases, with 13 bases separating them. Here the CDR3 reads CASSPLIVSSYEQYF. For the CDR3, the DNA is TGCGCCAGCAGCCCTCTGATAGTTTCCTCCTACGAGCAGTACTTC.

The DNA for the CDR3 is TGCGCCAGCAGCCCCTGGGTTCGAGCGGGGGGGTACAATGAGCAGTTCTTC. Amino acids: CASSPWVRAGGYNEQFF. This chain uses TRBV5-1 with TRBJ2-1; 10 bases fit TRBD2. CDR1 and CDR2 (germline): SGHRS, YFSETQ. The CDR3 extends over 17 amino acids. The V segment lost 4 bases and the J segment 4 bases; nucleotides outside the gene matches: 11. Together with reference TRBV5-1 and TRBJ2-1, the CDR3 gives the full variable domain: KAGVTQTPRYLIKTRGQQVTLSCSPISGHRSVSWYQQTPGQGLQFLFEYFSETQRNKGNFPGRFSGRQFSNSRSEMNVSTLELGDSALYLCASSPWVRAGGYNEQFFGPGTRLTVL.

J is TRBJ2-1 and V is TRBV19, with 7 bases aligning to TRBD1. The CDR3 runs to 13 residues. V lost 7 bases and J lost 5; bases outside the gene matches: 5. CDR1 and CDR2 from the germline V gene are LNHDA and SQIVND (reference sequence). CDR3 region: CASKYRGHNEQFF. CDR3 nucleotide sequence: TGTGCCAGTAAGTACAGGGGACACAATGAGCAGTTCTTC.

The chain links TRBV10-3 to TRBJ2-7, with D maybe TRBD2 (5 bases). The CDR3 runs to 12 residues. The germline V gene has CDR1 ENHRY and CDR2 SYGVKD. Trimming pared 3 bases from V and 7 bases from J, leaving 10 bases between. CDR3: CAISEDGEEQYF. Here the CDR3 DNA reads TGTGCCATCAGTGAAGACGGGGAGGAGCAGTACTTC.

The chain is built from TRBV5-1 and TRBJ1-3; 8 nucleotides align to TRBD1. Germline V gene lookup returns CDR1 SGHRS and CDR2 YFSETQ. V lost 4 bases to trimming and J lost 0 bases; unmatched junction nucleotides: 12. CDR3 length equals 18 residues. CDR3 DNA: TGCGCCAGCAGCCGAGCCGGGACAGGTGAAATCTCTGGAAACACCATATATTTT. As protein: CASSRAGTGEISGNTIYF.

This chain links TRBV13 with TRBJ2-6; D is undetermined. CDR3 size: 14 residues. Per the germline V gene, CDR1 is PRHDT and CDR2 is FYEKMQ (reference sequence). Trimming left V 4 bases short and J 0 bases short, with 4 bases between. The CDR3 region is CASSSNSGANVLTF. Written as DNA, the CDR3 is TGTGCCAGCAGCTCCAACTCTGGGGCCAACGTCCTGACTTTC.

The rearrangement joins TRBV3-1 (or the pseudogene TRBV3-2) to TRBJ1-1; D might be TRBD1 (5 bases). V was shortened by 5 bases and J by 0 bases, with 16 bases between the two germline ends. Germline V gene sequence: CDR1 LGHDT, CDR2 YNNKEL (reference sequence). There are 16 residues in the CDR3. CDR3 amino acids: CASSKTAGLMNTEAFF. The CDR3 DNA follows: TGTGCCAGCAGCAAGACGGCAGGGCTTATGAACACTGAAGCTTTCTTT.

The CDR3 here is CASSHYVGGGANEQFF. The CDR3 DNA follows: TGCGCCAGCAGCCATTATGTTGGCGGGGGGGCCAATGAGCAGTTCTTC. The rearrangement uses TRBV4-1 and TRBJ2-1, with 9 nucleotides matching TRBD2. V shed 3 bases, J shed 6 bases, and the junction held 9 bases outside the gene matches. Germline assignment: CDR1 MGHRA and CDR2 YSYEKL. The CDR3 covers 16 residues.

This chain uses TRBV7-9 with TRBJ1-1, with D possibly matching TRBD1 (6 bases). The CDR3 runs to 16 residues. Germline V lookup: CDR1 SEHNR, CDR2 FQNEAQ (reference sequence). V was trimmed by 5 bases and J by 0 bases, leaving 16 bases between them. This CDR3 reads CASSLPPGTLNTEAFF. The CDR3 bases are TGTGCCAGCAGCCTGCCGCCCGGGACACTGAACACTGAAGCTTTCTTT.

V gene TRBV7-8 combines with J gene TRBJ2-2, with TRBD1 as a possible D gene (7 bases). Germline CDR1 reads SGHVS; CDR2 reads FQNEAQ. V dropped 5 bases and J dropped 0 bases, with 19 bases sitting between them. This CDR3 is built from 18 residues. Here the CDR3 DNA reads TGTGCCAGCAGCATCCCAGGGGGGCCCCCCGCGAACACCGGGGAGCTGTTTTTT. Translated: CASSIPGGPPANTGELFF.

The rearrangement joins TRBV5-1 to TRBJ2-1, with no clear D. V was shortened by 2 bases and J by 6 bases, with 9 bases between the two germline ends. CDR1 and CDR2 (germline): SGHRS, YFSETQ. The CDR3 totals 13 residues. CDR3 amino acids: CASSFATANEQFF. For the CDR3, the DNA is TGCGCCAGCAGCTTCGCGACTGCCAATGAGCAGTTCTTC.